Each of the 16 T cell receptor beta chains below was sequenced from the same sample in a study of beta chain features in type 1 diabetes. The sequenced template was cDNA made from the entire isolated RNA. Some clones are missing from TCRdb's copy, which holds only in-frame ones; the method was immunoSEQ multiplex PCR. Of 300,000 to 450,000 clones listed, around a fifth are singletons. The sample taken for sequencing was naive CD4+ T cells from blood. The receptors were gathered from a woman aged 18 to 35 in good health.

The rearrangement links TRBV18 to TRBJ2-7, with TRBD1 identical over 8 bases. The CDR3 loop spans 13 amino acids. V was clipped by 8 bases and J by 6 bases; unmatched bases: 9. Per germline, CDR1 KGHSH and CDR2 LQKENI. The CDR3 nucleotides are TGTGCCAGCCCCAGGACAGGGAGTGGCGAGCAGTACTTC. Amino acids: CASPRTGSGEQYF.

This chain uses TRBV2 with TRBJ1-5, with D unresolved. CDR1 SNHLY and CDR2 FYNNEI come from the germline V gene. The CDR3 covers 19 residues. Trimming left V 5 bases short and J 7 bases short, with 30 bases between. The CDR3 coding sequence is TGTGCCAGCAGTTACTCATCTTACTTGCGCGGGTGGAGTAGGCAGCCCCAGCATTTT. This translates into CASSYSSYLRGWSRQPQHF.

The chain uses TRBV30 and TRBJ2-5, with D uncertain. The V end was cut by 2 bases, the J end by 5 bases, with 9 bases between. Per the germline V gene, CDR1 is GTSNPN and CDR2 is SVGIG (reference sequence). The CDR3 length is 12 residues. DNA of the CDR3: TGTGCCTGGAGTACCGTCGGGGAGACCCAGTACTTC. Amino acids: CAWSTVGETQYF.

The CDR3 reads CASSGQGRSYEQYF. CDR3 nucleotide sequence: TGTGCCAGCAGTGGACAGGGGCGCTCCTACGAGCAGTACTTC. The V and J genes are TRBV25-1 and TRBJ2-7, with 8 bases identical to TRBD1. CDR1 MGHDK and CDR2 SYGVNS come from the germline V gene. The CDR3 contains 14 residues. V was clipped by 4 bases and J by 0 bases; unmatched bases: 2.

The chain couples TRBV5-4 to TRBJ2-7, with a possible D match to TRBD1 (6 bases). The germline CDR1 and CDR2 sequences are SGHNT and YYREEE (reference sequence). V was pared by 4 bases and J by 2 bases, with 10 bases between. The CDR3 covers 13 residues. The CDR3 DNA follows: TGTGCCAGCAGCCGAGGGGGTACCTACGAGCAGTACTTC. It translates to CASSRGGTYEQYF.

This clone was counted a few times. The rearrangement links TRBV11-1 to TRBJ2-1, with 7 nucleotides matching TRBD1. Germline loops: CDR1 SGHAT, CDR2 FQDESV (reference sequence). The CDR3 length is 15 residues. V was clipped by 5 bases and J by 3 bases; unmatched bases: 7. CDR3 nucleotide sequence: TGTGCCAGCAGCCCTGACAGGGATTTCTACAATGAGCAGTTCTTC. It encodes CASSPDRDFYNEQFF.

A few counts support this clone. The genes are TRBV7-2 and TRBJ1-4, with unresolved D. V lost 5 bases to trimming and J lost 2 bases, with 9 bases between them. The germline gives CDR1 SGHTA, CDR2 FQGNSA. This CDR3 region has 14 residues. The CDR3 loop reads CASSPTTTNEKLFF. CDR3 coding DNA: TGTGCCAGCAGCCCGACTACGACTAATGAAAAACTGTTTTTT. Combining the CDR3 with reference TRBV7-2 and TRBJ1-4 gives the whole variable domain GAGVSQSPSNKVTEKGKDVELRCDPISGHTALYWYRQSLGQGLEFLIYFQGNSAPDKSGLPSDRFSAERTGGSVSTLTIQRTQQEDSAVYLCASSPTTTNEKLFFGSGTQLSVL.

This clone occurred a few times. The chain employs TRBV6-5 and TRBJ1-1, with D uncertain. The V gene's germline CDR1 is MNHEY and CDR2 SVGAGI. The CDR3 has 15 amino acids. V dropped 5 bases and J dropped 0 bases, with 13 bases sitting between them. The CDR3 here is CASSGLGRLNTEAFF. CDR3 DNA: TGTGCCAGCAGTGGACTAGGACGGCTGAACACTGAAGCTTTCTTT.

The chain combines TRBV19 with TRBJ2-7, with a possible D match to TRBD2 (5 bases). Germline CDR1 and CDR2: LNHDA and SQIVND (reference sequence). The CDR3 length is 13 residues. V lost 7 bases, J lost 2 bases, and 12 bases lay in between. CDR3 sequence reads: CASKMTGTYEQYF. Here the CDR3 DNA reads TGTGCCAGTAAGATGACGGGGACCTACGAGCAGTACTTC.

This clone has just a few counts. This chain's CDR3 is CASSLLAGARDEQFF. CDR3 DNA: TGCGCCAGCAGCTTGCTAGCGGGAGCCCGGGATGAGCAGTTCTTC. V gene TRBV5-1 combines with J gene TRBJ2-1, with 10 bases fitting TRBD2. Losses at the gene ends were 1 base for V and 8 bases for J; bases not matched to a gene: 6. Germline V gene data show CDR1 as SGHRS and CDR2 as YFSETQ. There are 15 residues in the CDR3.

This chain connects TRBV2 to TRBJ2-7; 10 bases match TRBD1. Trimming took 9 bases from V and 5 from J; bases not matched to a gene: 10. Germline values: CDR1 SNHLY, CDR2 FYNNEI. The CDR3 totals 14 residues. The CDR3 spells CASGGQGRADEQYF. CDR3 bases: TGTGCCAGTGGGGGACAGGGGAGAGCAGACGAGCAGTACTTC.

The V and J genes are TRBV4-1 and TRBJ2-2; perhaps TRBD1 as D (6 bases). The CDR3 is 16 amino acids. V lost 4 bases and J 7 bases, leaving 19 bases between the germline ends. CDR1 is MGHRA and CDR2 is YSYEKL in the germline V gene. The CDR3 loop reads CASSPGGRGRGGELFF. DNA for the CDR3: TGCGCCAGCAGCCCTGGCGGTAGGGGGAGAGGCGGGGAGCTGTTTTTT.

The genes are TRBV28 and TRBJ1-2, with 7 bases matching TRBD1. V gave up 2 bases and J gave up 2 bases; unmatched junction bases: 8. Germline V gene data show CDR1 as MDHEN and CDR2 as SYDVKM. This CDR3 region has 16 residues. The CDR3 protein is CASSLSVAGGNYGYTF. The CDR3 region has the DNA TGTGCCAGCAGTTTAAGTGTGGCAGGGGGAAACTATGGCTACACCTTC.

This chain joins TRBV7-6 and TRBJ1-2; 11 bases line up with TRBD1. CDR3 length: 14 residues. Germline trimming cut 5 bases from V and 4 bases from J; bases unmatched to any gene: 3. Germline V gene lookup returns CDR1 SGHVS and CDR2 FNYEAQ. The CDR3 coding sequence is TGTGCCAGCAGCCGGACAGGGGGCCTCTATGGCTACACCTTC. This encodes CASSRTGGLYGYTF. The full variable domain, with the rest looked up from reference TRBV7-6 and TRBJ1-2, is GAGVSQSPRYKVTKRGQDVALRCDPISGHVSLYWYRQALGQGPEFLTYFNYEAQQDKSGLPNDRFSAERPEGSISTLTIQRTEQRDSAMYRCASSRTGGLYGYTFGSGTRLTVV.

CDR3 amino acids: CASTLTGRETQYF. DNA for the CDR3: TGTGCCAGTACTCTGACAGGGCGGGAGACCCAGTACTTC. The V and J genes are TRBV19 and TRBJ2-5; 7 positions match TRBD1. Trimming took 7 bases from V and 5 from J; bases not matched to a gene: 7. There are 13 residues in the CDR3. Germline CDR1 and CDR2: LNHDA and SQIVND (reference sequence).

CDR3 DNA sequence: TGCAGCGTCGCACCGCAGGGTCTGAACACTGAAGCTTTCTTT. The encoded protein is CSVAPQGLNTEAFF. The V gene is TRBV29-1, the J gene TRBJ1-1; perhaps TRBD1 as D (5 bases). The CDR3 totals 14 residues. The germline V and J ends were trimmed by 6 bases and 0 bases, with 14 bases remaining between them. From germline, CDR1 is SQVTM and CDR2 ANQGSEA.